This T cell receptor (beta chain) was sequenced during a study of blood T cell repertoires in COVID-19. Study overall: Collection of acute and convalescent COVID-19 samples took place in the United States, Italy and Spain. Sample material is recorded as cDNA or gDNA derived from T cells, B-cell-depleted T cells, or PBMCs.

Authors' processing steps: For nucleated cells, counts were estimated from reference gene primer amplification. Libraries were prepared by immunoSEQ multiplex PCR; TCRdb keeps only in-frame clonotypes and omits some of them. The V and J calls and clone size are taken from that table; D and trimming were inferred from the DNA. In the table there are about 200,000 clones, roughly 87% of which are singletons. J lost 5 bases, V lost 1 base, and 7 bases had no gene match. This CDR3 is 15 amino acids long. CDR1 is LGHDT, CDR2 YNNKEL, per germline (reference sequence). Sequencing input: peripheral blood. The receptor comes from a man aged 35 to 55 with active or convalescent COVID-19. The chain joins TRBV3-1 (or the pseudogene TRBV3-2) to TRBJ2-7; 8 nucleotides align to TRBD2. The CDR3 coding sequence is TGTGCCAGCAGCCAAGTCGCGGGGGGAGCCCACGAGCAGTACTTC. It specifies CASSQVAGGAHEQYF.